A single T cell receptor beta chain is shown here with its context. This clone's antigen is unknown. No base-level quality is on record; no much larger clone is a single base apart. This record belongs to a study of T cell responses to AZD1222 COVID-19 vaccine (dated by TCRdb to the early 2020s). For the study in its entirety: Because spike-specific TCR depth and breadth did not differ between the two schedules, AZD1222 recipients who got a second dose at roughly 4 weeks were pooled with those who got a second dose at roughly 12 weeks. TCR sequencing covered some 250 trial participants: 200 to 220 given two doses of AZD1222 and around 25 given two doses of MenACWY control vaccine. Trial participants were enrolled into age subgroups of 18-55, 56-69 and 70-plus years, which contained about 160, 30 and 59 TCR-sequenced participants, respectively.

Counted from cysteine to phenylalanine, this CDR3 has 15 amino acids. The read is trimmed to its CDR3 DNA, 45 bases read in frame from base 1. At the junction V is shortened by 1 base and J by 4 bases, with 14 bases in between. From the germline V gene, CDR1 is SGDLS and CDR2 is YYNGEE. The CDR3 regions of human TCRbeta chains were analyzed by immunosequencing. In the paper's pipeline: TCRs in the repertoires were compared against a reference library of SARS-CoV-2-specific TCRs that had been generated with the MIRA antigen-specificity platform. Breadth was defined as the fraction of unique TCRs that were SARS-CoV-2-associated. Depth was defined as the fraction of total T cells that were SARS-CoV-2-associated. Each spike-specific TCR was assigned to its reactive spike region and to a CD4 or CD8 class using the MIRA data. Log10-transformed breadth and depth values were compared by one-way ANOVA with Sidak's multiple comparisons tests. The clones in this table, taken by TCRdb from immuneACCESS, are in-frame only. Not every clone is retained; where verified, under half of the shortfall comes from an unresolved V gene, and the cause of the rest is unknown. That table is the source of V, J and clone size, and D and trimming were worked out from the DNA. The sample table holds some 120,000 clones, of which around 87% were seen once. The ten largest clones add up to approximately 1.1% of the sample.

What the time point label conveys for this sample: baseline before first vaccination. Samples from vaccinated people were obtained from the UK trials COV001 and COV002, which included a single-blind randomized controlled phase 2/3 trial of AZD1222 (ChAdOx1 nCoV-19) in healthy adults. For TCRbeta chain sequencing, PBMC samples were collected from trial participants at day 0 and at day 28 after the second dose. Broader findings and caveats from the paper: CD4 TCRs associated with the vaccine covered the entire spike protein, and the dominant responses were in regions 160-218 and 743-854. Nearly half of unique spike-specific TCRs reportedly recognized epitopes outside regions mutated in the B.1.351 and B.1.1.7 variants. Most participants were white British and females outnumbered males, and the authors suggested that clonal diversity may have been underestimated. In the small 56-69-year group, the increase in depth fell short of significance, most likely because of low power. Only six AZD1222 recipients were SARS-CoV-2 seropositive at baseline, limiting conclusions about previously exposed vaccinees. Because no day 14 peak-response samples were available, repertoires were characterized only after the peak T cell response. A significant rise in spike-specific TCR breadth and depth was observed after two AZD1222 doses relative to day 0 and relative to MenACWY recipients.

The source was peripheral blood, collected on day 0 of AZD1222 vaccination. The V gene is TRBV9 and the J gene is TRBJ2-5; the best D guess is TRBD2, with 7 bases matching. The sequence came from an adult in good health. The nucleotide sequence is TGTGCCAGCAGCGTATTGAGGGGGGGCCGAGAGACCCAGTACTTC. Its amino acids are CASSVLRGGRETQYF. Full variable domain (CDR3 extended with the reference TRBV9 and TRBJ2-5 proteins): DSGVTQTPKHLITATGQRVTLRCSPRSGDLSVYWYQQSLDQGLQFLIQYYNGEERAKGNILERFSAQQFPDLHSELNLSSLELGDSALYFCASSVLRGGRETQYFGPGTRLLVL.